This TCR beta chain is drawn from a study of post-analysis software for immune sequencing data. The CDR3 is made up of 15 amino acids. Prepared TCR beta cDNA libraries contained unique molecular identifiers. TCRdb fed the PCR reads into MiXCR, producing one record per CDR3 protein. The sample carries roughly 150,000 distinct CDR3 sequences, 35% to 40% recorded once. Specimen: blood, collected after autologous hematopoietic stem cell transplantation. The chain is built from TRBV12-3 or TRBV12-4 and TRBJ2-5; tentative D call: TRBD2 (7 bases). The last part of the DNA fits TRBJ2-7 better; the J call may be wrong. This receptor was obtained from a girl aged 10 to 17 with multiple sclerosis. Here the CDR3 reads CASSLGWGGLDEQYF. Here the CDR3 DNA reads TGTGCCAGCAGTTTGGGTTGGGGGGGCTTGGACGAGCAGTACTTC.